The following is a T cell receptor beta chain sequence with its context. Trimming at V came to 0 bases and at J to 2 bases, leaving 4 bases not matched to a gene. The CDR3 has 15 amino acids. CDR1 and CDR2 (germline): SGDLS, YYNGEE. This record comes from a study of CD8+ T cells in alopecia areata. It was cDNA, reverse transcribed from extracted RNA, that served as the sequencing template. Sequencing was performed with immunoSEQ multiplex PCR; in TCRdb, only in-frame clones are kept and a portion is missing. The data show roughly 120,000 clones, roughly two fifths seen once. The V call is TRBV9, the J call TRBJ1-1; TRBD1 matches at 7 bases. The sequence derives from a human donor with alopecia areata. Sample: CD4+ T cells sorted from blood. Here the CDR3 DNA reads TGTGCCAGCAGCGTAGTAGGGACAGCTAACACTGAAGCTTTCTTT. Its translation: CASSVVGTANTEAFF. The full variable domain, its missing parts supplied by reference TRBV9 and TRBJ1-1, is DSGVTQTPKHLITATGQRVTLRCSPRSGDLSVYWYQQSLDQGLQFLIQYYNGEERAKGNILERFSAQQFPDLHSELNLSSLELGDSALYFCASSVVGTANTEAFFGQGTRLTVV.